This T cell receptor (beta chain) was obtained from a study of blood T cell repertoires in COVID-19. Study-wide background: Sites in the United States, Italy and Spain provided acute and convalescent COVID-19 samples. PBMCs, B-cell-depleted T cells, or T cells were the source of the cDNA or gDNA that made up the material.

Germline V lookup: CDR1 KGHSH, CDR2 LQKENI. This CDR3 comprises 12 residues. Trimming shortened V by 5 bases and J by 4 bases, and 8 bases separated the two germline ends. The data were produced by immunoSEQ multiplex PCR, yet TCRdb's version contains in-frame clones alone and is incomplete. The profile shows 470,000 or so clones, around 90% of them singletons. This clone was seen only once. Assignments of participants to cohorts depended upon their own reported clinical history. Sequences were obtained from PBMCs or T cells enriched from blood (not recorded which). This rearrangement joins TRBV18 to TRBJ2-5; TRBD2 is a possible D gene (5 bases). This sequence originates from a woman younger than 35 with acute COVID-19. This chain's CDR3 is CASSGERETQYF. CDR3 in DNA: TGTGCCAGCTCAGGGGAGCGAGAGACCCAGTACTTC.